A selection of T cell receptor beta chains follows, all from one sample in a study of blood T cell repertoires in COVID-19. Sequencing was performed with immunoSEQ multiplex PCR; in TCRdb, only in-frame clones are kept and a portion is missing. The table lists some 96,000 clones, around 88% of them singletons. The sample taken for sequencing was peripheral blood. All receptors come from a human donor in a cohort sampled during active COVID-19. Both conserved end residues are part of each CDR3. A D gene is named only where the DNA matches it firmly. Some rows mark clone size as missing; the rest say once, few, many or name a class of expanded clone.

>TRBJ2-7|.|TRBV7-2|TRBD2
CASSLGTSGSYEQYF
TGTGCCAGCAGCTTAGGGACTAGCGGGAGCTACGAGCAGTACTTC
>TRBJ2-4|few|TRBV2|.
CASRGGNIQYF
TGTGCCAGCAGGGGGGGAAACATTCAGTACTTC
>TRBJ1-1|once|TRBV7-9|.
CASSLGGSPGAFF
TGTGCCAGCAGCTTAGGAGGGAGCCCCGGAGCTTTCTTT
>TRBJ2-7|.|TRBV27|TRBD2
CASKAAGRGSYEQYF
TGTGCCAGCAAGGCCGCGGGGAGGGGATCCTACGAGCAGTACTTC
>TRBJ2-1|.|TRBV27|TRBD2
CASSLRGTSGYNEQFF
TGTGCCAGCAGTTTACGGGGGACTAGCGGGTATAATGAGCAGTTCTTC
>TRBJ1-5|.|TRBV28|.
CASRVRLTSNQPQHF
TGTGCCAGCAGAGTTAGACTGACTAGCAATCAGCCCCAGCATTTT
>TRBJ2-1|.|TRBV11-3|.
CASGRGGIEQFF
TGTGCCAGCGGAAGGGGCGGAATCGAGCAGTTCTTC
>TRBJ2-4|.|TRBV18|.
CASSQLDSRGVAKNIQYF
TGTGCCAGCTCACAATTGGACAGCAGGGGGGTAGCCAAAAACATTCAGTACTTC
>TRBJ1-5|.|TRBV6-2/TRBV6-3|TRBD1
CASSYRTGGASDSNQPQHF
TGTGCCAGCAGTTATAGGACAGGGGGCGCCTCGGACAGCAATCAGCCCCAGCATTTT
>TRBJ1-2|.|TRBV30|.
CAWSVQGRDGEGYTF
TGTGCCTGGAGTGTACAGGGCCGGGACGGGGAAGGCTACACCTTC
>TRBJ1-1|once|TRBV5-4|TRBD1
CASSPRTGENTEAFF
TGTGCCAGCAGCCCCCGGACAGGGGAGAACACTGAAGCTTTCTTT
>TRBJ2-2|few|TRBV19|TRBD1
CASRGGTGSSTGELFF
TGTGCCAGTAGAGGGGGGACAGGGTCGAGCACCGGGGAGCTGTTTTTT
>TRBJ2-6|.|TRBV6-6|TRBD2
CASGRLADRSGANVLTF
TGTGCCAGCGGTCGACTAGCGGACCGCTCTGGGGCCAACGTCCTGACTTTC
>TRBJ1-2|.|TRBV2|.
CASSRQATGGYTF
TGTGCCAGCAGTCGACAGGCCACGGGTGGCTACACCTTC
>TRBJ1-1|.|TRBV28|.
CASQANTEAFF
TGTGCCAGCCAGGCTAACACTGAAGCTTTCTTT
>TRBJ2-7|.|TRBV7-9|.
CASSLAQGPYEQYF
TGTGCCAGCAGCTTAGCGCAGGGCCCCTACGAGCAGTACTTC
>TRBJ1-2|few|TRBV12-3/TRBV12-4|TRBD1
CASSTKGAYGYTF
TGTGCCAGCAGTACCAAGGGGGCCTATGGCTACACCTTC
>TRBJ2-7|.|TRBV2|.
CASMVRDFPTYEQYF
TGTGCCAGCATGGTAAGGGACTTCCCAACCTACGAGCAGTACTTC
>TRBJ1-1|.|TRBV12-3/TRBV12-4|.
CASSQNTEAFF
TGTGCCAGCAGTCAGAACACTGAAGCTTTCTTT
>TRBJ1-2|.|TRBV19|TRBD1
CASSGTGGANYGYTF
TGTGCCAGTAGTGGGACAGGGGGCGCCAACTATGGCTACACCTTC
>TRBJ2-1|.|TRBV7-3|.
CASSLGRYNEQFF
TGTGCCAGCAGCTTAGGGAGATACAATGAGCAGTTCTTC
>TRBJ2-7|.|TRBV21-1|.
CASSKVKRDVHEQYF
TGTGCCAGCAGCAAAGTGAAGCGGGACGTCCACGAGCAGTACTTC
>TRBJ1-2|.|TRBV29-1|TRBD1
CSVGQGDYGYTF
TGCAGCGTTGGACAGGGAGACTATGGCTACACCTTC
>TRBJ1-3|few|TRBV9|.
CASSVDKAGRSGNTIYF
TGTGCCAGCAGCGTAGATAAGGCAGGCCGCTCTGGAAACACCATATATTTT
>TRBJ2-7|.|TRBV10-3|TRBD1
CAIRWDSGYEQYF
TGTGCCATCAGATGGGACAGCGGCTACGAGCAGTACTTC
>TRBJ2-7|few|TRBV5-1|TRBD1
CASSLGQDEQYF
TGCGCCAGCAGTTTGGGACAGGATGAGCAGTACTTC
>TRBJ2-7|.|TRBV6-4|.
CASSARTVDYEQYF
TGTGCCAGCAGTGCGCGGACAGTCGACTACGAGCAGTACTTC
>TRBJ2-2|once|TRBV2|.
CASSPGTSFTGELFF
TGTGCCAGCAGTCCCGGAACTAGTTTCACCGGGGAGCTGTTTTTT
>TRBJ2-7|.|TRBV2|.
CASNPGSRVAYEQYF
TGTGCCAGCAACCCGGGGTCCCGGGTTGCCTACGAGCAGTACTTC
>TRBJ1-1|.|TRBV7-3|TRBD1
CASSPNGQGDMNTEAFF
TGTGCCAGCAGTCCAAACGGGCAGGGGGACATGAACACTGAAGCTTTCTTT
>TRBJ2-2|once|TRBV7-2|.
CASRLQGNGELFF
TGTGCCAGCAGACTTCAGGGCAACGGGGAGCTGTTTTTT
>TRBJ2-7|.|TRBV28|TRBD2
CASSRGGSSYEQYF
TGTGCCAGCAGCCGGGGGGGAAGCTCCTACGAGCAGTACTTC